The rows below give T cell receptor beta chains drawn from one sample of a study of blood T cell repertoires in COVID-19. Assay: immunoSEQ multiplex PCR; the TCRdb copy retains only in-frame clones and omits some. Of roughly 32,000 clones in the sample, roughly 87% were seen once. The sequencing input was peripheral blood. The receptors stem from a man of 80 years or more with acute or convalescent COVID-19. CDR3s include the opening cysteine and the closing phenylalanine or tryptophan. Each record gives: CDR3 protein, CDR3 DNA, V gene, J gene, D gene, clone size. The D gene is left open where the match is weak. Clone sizes are given selectively: once, few, many, or a class where the clone is expanded.

CDR3: CATSDRTGVNQPQHF
DNA: TGTGCCACCAGTGACCGGACAGGGGTGAACCAGCCCCAGCATTTT
V: TRBV24-1
J: TRBJ1-5
D: TRBD1
size: .

CDR3: CAVGTGDNQPQHF
DNA: TGTGCCGTCGGGACAGGGGACAATCAGCCCCAGCATTTT
V: TRBV10-3
J: TRBJ1-5
D: TRBD1
size: once

CDR3: CASSYRDRGNTEAFF
DNA: TGCGCCAGCAGCTACCGGGACAGGGGGAACACTGAAGCTTTCTTT
V: TRBV5-1
J: TRBJ1-1
D: TRBD1
size: .

CDR3: CASSLSPGLFGNTIYF
DNA: TGTGCCAGCAGCTTAAGCCCCGGACTGTTCGGAAACACCATATATTTT
V: TRBV7-2
J: TRBJ1-3
D: .
size: .

CDR3: CASSQATDTQYF
DNA: TGTGCCAGCAGTCAGGCCACCGATACGCAGTATTTT
V: TRBV28
J: TRBJ2-3
D: .
size: .

CDR3: CASSTSQGGVTQYF
DNA: TGCGCCAGCAGCACATCTCAGGGAGGTGTTACGCAGTATTTT
V: TRBV5-1
J: TRBJ2-3
D: .
size: few

CDR3: CASTRGATEAFF
DNA: TGTGCCAGTACCCGGGGGGCGACTGAAGCTTTCTTT
V: TRBV19
J: TRBJ1-1
D: .
size: .

CDR3: CSVVEGAHREKLFF
DNA: TGCAGCGTTGTGGAGGGGGCGCATCGTGAAAAACTGTTTTTT
V: TRBV29-1
J: TRBJ1-4
D: TRBD1
size: .

CDR3: CASSYSGAGGGYGYTF
DNA: TGTGCCAGCAGTTACTCTGGGGCAGGGGGAGGCTATGGCTACACCTTC
V: TRBV6-5
J: TRBJ1-2
D: TRBD1
size: .

CDR3: CSVRDRGTMAGYTF
DNA: TGCAGCGTTCGGGACAGGGGAACTATGGCTGGCTACACCTTC
V: TRBV29-1
J: TRBJ1-2
D: TRBD1
size: .

CDR3: CASSLTGVGNEKLFF
DNA: TGTGCCAGCAGTTTAACAGGTGTGGGGAATGAAAAACTGTTTTTT
V: TRBV6-5
J: TRBJ1-4
D: .
size: .

CDR3: CASTRATGGSYNSPLHF
DNA: TGTGCCAGCACCCGCGCGACAGGGGGCTCCTATAATTCACCCCTCCACTTT
V: TRBV4-2
J: TRBJ1-6
D: TRBD1
size: once

CDR3: CASSRTGPYEQYF
DNA: TGTGCCAGCAGCCGGACAGGGCCCTACGAGCAGTACTTC
V: TRBV12-3/TRBV12-4
J: TRBJ2-7
D: TRBD1
size: .

CDR3: CASSPDPYLGTEAFF
DNA: TGCGCCAGCAGCCCCGACCCCTACCTAGGCACTGAAGCTTTCTTT
V: TRBV5-1
J: TRBJ1-1
D: .
size: .

CDR3: CAWSSERNTEAFF
DNA: TGTGCCTGGAGTTCTGAGCGGAACACTGAAGCTTTCTTT
V: TRBV30
J: TRBJ1-1
D: .
size: few

CDR3: CARRHGRWRNLVEDGYTF
DNA: TGTGCCAGAAGACATGGGAGGTGGAGAAACCTTGTAGAGGATGGCTACACCTTC
V: TRBV5-3
J: TRBJ1-2
D: .
size: .

CDR3: CASSVAGVNTGELFF
DNA: TGTGCCAGCAGCGTAGCCGGGGTTAACACCGGGGAGCTGTTTTTT
V: TRBV9
J: TRBJ2-2
D: .
size: .

CDR3: CATSRQRTSGVGAQYF
DNA: TGTGCCACCAGCAGACAAAGGACTAGCGGGGTGGGAGCCCAGTACTTC
V: TRBV15
J: TRBJ2-5
D: TRBD2
size: .

CDR3: CASSSQGGTEAFF
DNA: TGTGCCAGCTCATCGCAGGGTGGCACTGAAGCTTTCTTT
V: TRBV18
J: TRBJ1-1
D: .
size: .

CDR3: CASSPLGASGQETQYF
DNA: TGCGCCAGCAGCCCCCTTGGAGCTTCGGGGCAAGAGACCCAGTACTTC
V: TRBV5-1
J: TRBJ2-5
D: .
size: .

CDR3: CASSRGDSISAGGYTF
DNA: TGTGCCAGCAGCCGGGGGGATTCCATCTCGGCCGGTGGCTACACCTTC
V: TRBV3-1/TRBV3-2
J: TRBJ1-2
D: .
size: .

CDR3: CASSLAAGTSGQTQYF
DNA: TGTGCCAGCAGCTTAGCGGCGGGGACTAGCGGCCAGACCCAGTACTTC
V: TRBV7-2
J: TRBJ2-5
D: TRBD2
size: .

CDR3: CASSHGVPGQGSGWEQYF
DNA: TGCGCCAGCAGCCACGGGGTCCCGGGACAGGGTTCCGGGTGGGAGCAGTACTTC
V: TRBV4-1
J: TRBJ2-7
D: TRBD1
size: .

CDR3: CASSIGTGRNQPQHF
DNA: TGTGCCAGTAGTATAGGGACAGGAAGAAATCAGCCCCAGCATTTT
V: TRBV19
J: TRBJ1-5
D: TRBD1
size: .

CDR3: CASSGQGTVFEQYF
DNA: TGTGCCAGCAGTGGGCAGGGCACGGTCTTCGAGCAGTACTTC
V: TRBV2
J: TRBJ2-7
D: .
size: .

CDR3: CASSEPLDRGPYTGELFF
DNA: TGCGCCAGCAGTGAGCCCCTAGACAGGGGGCCCTACACCGGGGAGCTGTTTTTT
V: TRBV10-2
J: TRBJ2-2
D: TRBD1
size: once

CDR3: CASSMREIGSGYTF
DNA: TGTGCCAGCAGCATGAGGGAGATAGGGAGTGGCTACACCTTC
V: TRBV2
J: TRBJ1-2
D: .
size: .

CDR3: CASSHRDRGETEAFF
DNA: TGTGCCAGCAGCCACCGGGACAGGGGAGAGACTGAAGCTTTCTTT
V: TRBV3-1/TRBV3-2
J: TRBJ1-1
D: TRBD1
size: .

CDR3: CASRVAGSTDTQYF
DNA: TGTGCCAGCAGGGTGGCGGGAAGCACAGATACGCAGTATTTT
V: TRBV6-5
J: TRBJ2-3
D: .
size: .

CDR3: CASSSLAGGPGDEQFF
DNA: TGTGCCAGCAGCTCCCTAGCGGGGGGGCCTGGGGATGAGCAGTTCTTC
V: TRBV11-2
J: TRBJ2-1
D: TRBD2
size: .

CDR3: CASSSRGQGFGGETQYF
DNA: TGCGCCAGCAGCTCTAGGGGACAGGGGTTTGGAGGGGAGACCCAGTACTTC
V: TRBV5-1
J: TRBJ2-5
D: TRBD1
size: once

CDR3: CASSSGSSGGSEQYF
DNA: TGCGCCAGCAGCTCGGGGTCTAGCGGGGGAAGCGAGCAGTACTTC
V: TRBV4-1
J: TRBJ2-7
D: TRBD2
size: .

CDR3: CASSFLGGRTEAFF
DNA: TGCGCCAGCAGCTTTTTGGGGGGAAGGACTGAAGCTTTCTTT
V: TRBV5-1
J: TRBJ1-1
D: .
size: .

CDR3: CASSQEEAGANVLTF
DNA: TGTGCCAGCAGCCAAGAGGAGGCTGGGGCCAACGTCCTGACTTTC
V: TRBV14
J: TRBJ2-6
D: .
size: .

CDR3: CASSPRRQETQYF
DNA: TGTGCCAGCAGCCCGCGGCGACAAGAGACCCAGTACTTC
V: TRBV7-3
J: TRBJ2-5
D: .
size: .

CDR3: CASSGGNSYEQYF
DNA: TGTGCCAGCAGCGGGGGGAATTCCTACGAGCAGTACTTC
V: TRBV2
J: TRBJ2-7
D: TRBD2
size: .

CDR3: CASSSGHRVSGNTIYF
DNA: TGTGCCAGCAGTTCTGGCCACAGGGTATCTGGAAACACCATATATTTT
V: TRBV5-6
J: TRBJ1-3
D: .
size: .

CDR3: CASSFDRGGGYTF
DNA: TGTGCCAGCAGTTTCGACAGGGGAGGCGGCTACACCTTC
V: TRBV27
J: TRBJ1-2
D: TRBD1
size: .

CDR3: CASRRGGSDFTFEAFF
DNA: TGTGCCAGCAGGAGGGGGGGGTCAGATTTTACTTTTGAAGCTTTCTTT
V: TRBV25-1
J: TRBJ1-1
D: .
size: .

CDR3: CASSQDAGNQPQHF
DNA: TGTGCCAGCAGCCAAGATGCGGGGAATCAGCCCCAGCATTTT
V: TRBV3-1/TRBV3-2
J: TRBJ1-5
D: .
size: .

CDR3: CASSLAGEGDTQYF
DNA: TGTGCCAGCAGCTTAGCAGGGGAGGGAGATACGCAGTATTTT
V: TRBV7-7
J: TRBJ2-3
D: TRBD2
size: .

CDR3: CASSQGRGLGQPQHF
DNA: TGTGCCAGCAGCCAAGGAAGGGGGCTCGGTCAGCCCCAGCATTTT
V: TRBV3-1/TRBV3-2
J: TRBJ1-5
D: TRBD1
size: .

CDR3: CASSDVPGPSTDTQYF
DNA: TGTGCCAGCAGTGATGTCCCAGGGCCGAGCACAGATACGCAGTATTTT
V: TRBV25-1
J: TRBJ2-3
D: .
size: .

CDR3: CASSPTGTLSTEAFF
DNA: TGTGCCAGCAGTCCCACCGGGACTTTGAGCACTGAAGCTTTCTTT
V: TRBV6-5
J: TRBJ1-1
D: .
size: .

CDR3: CASSKGDRENPPLHF
DNA: TGTGCCAGCAGCAAAGGGGACAGGGAGAATCCACCCCTCCACTTT
V: TRBV21-1
J: TRBJ1-6
D: .
size: .

CDR3: CASSRDRVGNTIYF
DNA: TGTGCCAGCTCTCGGGACAGGGTCGGAAACACCATATATTTT
V: TRBV18
J: TRBJ1-3
D: TRBD1
size: .

CDR3: CAWGDSGAGEQYF
DNA: TGTGCCTGGGGGGACAGTGGGGCCGGGGAGCAGTACTTC
V: TRBV30
J: TRBJ2-7
D: TRBD1
size: .

CDR3: CASSSDFSGEQYF
DNA: TGTGCCAGCAGCTCCGACTTCTCGGGGGAGCAGTACTTC
V: TRBV7-8
J: TRBJ2-7
D: .
size: .

CDR3: CASSLINTRSSYEQYF
DNA: TGTGCCAGCAGTTTAATCAACACGAGGAGCTCCTACGAGCAGTACTTC
V: TRBV28
J: TRBJ2-7
D: .
size: few

CDR3: CASSLARAGPEGYGYTF
DNA: TGCGCCAGCAGCTTGGCCCGTGCAGGGCCTGAAGGGTATGGCTACACCTTC
V: TRBV5-1
J: TRBJ1-2
D: .
size: once

CDR3: CASSLGTSYTEAFF
DNA: TGCGCCAGCAGCTTGGGGACATCCTACACTGAAGCTTTCTTT
V: TRBV5-1
J: TRBJ1-1
D: .
size: .

CDR3: CASSEARAALYNSPLHF
DNA: TGTGCCAGCAGTGAAGCGCGGGCGGCTCTCTATAATTCACCCCTCCACTTT
V: TRBV6-1
J: TRBJ1-6
D: .
size: .

CDR3: CAWGSRYEQYF
DNA: TGTGCCTGGGGTAGCCGCTACGAGCAGTACTTC
V: TRBV30
J: TRBJ2-7
D: .
size: .

CDR3: CAWSPEGYTEAFF
DNA: TGTGCCTGGAGCCCAGAGGGTTACACTGAAGCTTTCTTT
V: TRBV30
J: TRBJ1-1
D: .
size: .

CDR3: CASSYGIAYGYTF
DNA: TGTGCCAGCAGTTATGGAATAGCCTATGGCTACACCTTC
V: TRBV6-6
J: TRBJ1-2
D: .
size: .

CDR3: CASSLTSANEKLFF
DNA: TGCGCCAGCAGCTTGACATCCGCCAATGAAAAACTGTTTTTT
V: TRBV5-1
J: TRBJ1-4
D: .
size: .

CDR3: CASSSSGVENSPLHF
DNA: TGTGCCAGCAGCTCCTCAGGGGTGGAAAATTCACCCCTCCACTTT
V: TRBV9
J: TRBJ1-6
D: .
size: few